Listed here are 24 T cell receptor beta chains from one sample, sequenced in a study of CD8 T cells in ankylosing spondylitis. Study-wide results and caveats: What seemed typical of ankylosing spondylitis blood was a TCR beta motif built from roughly eight highly homologous variants.

Using its own MiXCR run on the 5' RACE reads, TCRdb lists one record per CDR3 protein. The table has about 540,000 distinct CDR3 sequences, roughly 13% seen once. No antigen has been identified for these receptors. Sequencing used blood, either unsorted or a sorted T cell fraction (not recorded which). These receptors originate from a male donor with ankylosing spondylitis.

This clonotype was counted a few times. The rearrangement joins TRBV24-1 to TRBJ2-1; the D is unclear. Trimming stripped 2 bases from V and 3 bases from J, with 10 bases between. CDR1 KGHDR and CDR2 SFDVKD come from the germline V gene. The CDR3 is 15 amino acids. CDR3 amino acids: CATSDSLRNYNEQFF. CDR3 coding DNA: TGTGCCACCAGTGATTCACTGAGAAACTACAATGAGCAGTTCTTC.

The V and J genes are TRBV25-1 and TRBJ2-2; no clear D gene. Looked up from germline, CDR1 is MGHDK and CDR2 is SYGVNS. The CDR3 consists of 13 residues. Trimming removed 7 bases from V and 4 bases from J, with 10 bases in between. The CDR3 region is CASIHSGTGELFF. CDR3 in DNA: TGTGCCAGCATCCATAGTGGCACCGGGGAGCTGTTTTTT. The full variable domain, with the rest looked up from reference TRBV25-1 and TRBJ2-2, is EADIYQTPRYLVIGTGKKITLECSQTMGHDKMYWYQQDPGMELHLIHYSYGVNSTEKGDLSSESTVSRIRTEHFPLTLESARPSHTSQYLCASIHSGTGELFFGEGSRLTVL.

In this sample, this clonotype turned up a few times. This chain uses TRBV11-2 with TRBJ2-1, with D perhaps matching TRBD2 (6 bases). The CDR3 has 15 amino acids. CDR1 is SGHAT, CDR2 FQNNGV, per germline. V lost 5 bases to trimming and J lost 7 bases, with 18 bases between them. CDR3 region: CASSLRAGGDNEQFF. As DNA, the CDR3 is TGTGCCAGCAGCCTGAGGGCAGGAGGGGATAATGAGCAGTTCTTC.

This clonotype was seen repeatedly, ten times or more. The genes are TRBV19 and TRBJ2-6; weak D call: TRBD1 (6 bases). Germline CDR1 and CDR2: LNHDA and SQIVND (reference sequence). V gave up 9 bases and J gave up 3 bases, with 12 bases separating them. The CDR3 totals 14 residues. The CDR3 DNA follows: TGTGCCAGCTCTACAGGGAGTGGGGCCAACGTCCTGACTTTC. This gives the protein CASSTGSGANVLTF.

This clonotype was detected a few times. The chain joins TRBV15 to TRBJ1-2; 7 nucleotides line up with TRBD1. Germline CDR1 is LNHNV and CDR2 is YYDKDF (reference sequence). The CDR3 has 19 amino acids. V lost 0 bases to trimming and J lost 4 bases; unmatched junction nucleotides: 17. As DNA, the CDR3 is TGTGCCACCAGCAGAGATCGTCACCGAGGGGCAGGGGGAGGCTATGGCTACACCTTC. This sequence encodes CATSRDRHRGAGGGYGYTF.

The J gene is TRBJ2-7, the V gene TRBV12-3 or TRBV12-4; 7 positions match TRBD1. After removal of 4 bases from V and 2 bases from J, the junction contained 8 bases not matched to a gene. The CDR3 is 15 amino acids. As DNA, the CDR3 is TGTGCCAGCAGTTCAACGACAGGGCTACCCTACGAGCAGTACTTC. Protein: CASSSTTGLPYEQYF.

This clonotype was detected only a few times. The chain has TRBV7-9 and TRBJ2-3; D assignment may be TRBD1 or TRBD2 (5 bases each). Trimming cost V 2 bases and J 0 bases, with 9 bases left between them. CDR1 is SEHNR and CDR2 is FQNEAQ in the germline V gene (reference sequence). The CDR3 runs 15 residues. CDR3 sequence reads: CASSLQGPSTDTQYF. CDR3 DNA sequence: TGTGCCAGCAGCTTACAGGGACCTAGCACAGATACGCAGTATTTT.

This clonotype was counted between two and nine times. This chain connects TRBV11-2 to TRBJ2-7, with D possibly TRBD1 on 6 matching bases. The germline V gene has CDR1 SGHAT and CDR2 FQNNGV. This CDR3 has 14 residues. The V end was cut by 5 bases, the J end by 1 base, with 12 bases between. The CDR3 DNA is TGTGCCAGCAGCCCCTTGGACAGATCCTACGAGCAGTACGTC. Its protein product is CASSPLDRSYEQYV.

This clonotype has a count of ten or more. The rearrangement links TRBV4-1 to TRBJ2-1; 16 bases are a match to TRBD2. J gave up 3 bases and V 4 bases, and 3 bases lay outside the gene matches. The CDR3 runs 17 residues. CDR1 and CDR2 (germline): MGHRA, YSYEKL. The CDR3 coding sequence is TGCGCCAGCAGCCCGGGACTAGCGGGAGGGTTCTACAATGAGCAGTTCTTC. It codes for CASSPGLAGGFYNEQFF.

The V call is TRBV9, the J call TRBJ1-3, with unresolved D. CDR1 and CDR2 from the germline V gene are SGDLS and YYNGEE. The length of the CDR3 is 13 residues. The V end was cut by 2 bases, the J end by 3 bases, with 6 bases between. CDR3 loop: CASSVGNGNTIYF. For the CDR3, the DNA is TGTGCCAGCAGCGTGGGCAATGGAAACACCATATATTTT.

V and J are TRBV20-1 and TRBJ2-7; D is undetermined. There are 14 residues in the CDR3. V lost 3 bases, J lost 6 bases, and 18 bases lay in between. Germline V gene lookup returns CDR1 DFQATT and CDR2 SNEGSKA (reference sequence). The CDR3 coding sequence is TGCAGTGCTAGCCCGGGTCTAGTTGTGGGCGAGCAGTACGTC. It encodes CSASPGLVVGEQYV.

The rearrangement links TRBV7-2 to TRBJ1-1; D is ambiguous. Germline V gene sequence: CDR1 SGHTA, CDR2 FQGNSA. The CDR3 has 15 amino acids. V was pared by 7 bases and J by 1 base, with 16 bases between. CDR3 protein: CASKKGRHQNTEAFF. In DNA form, the CDR3 reads TGTGCCAGCAAGAAGGGCCGGCACCAGAACACTGAAGCTTTCTTT.

This clonotype was observed a few times. This sequence joins TRBV7-2 and TRBJ1-5; D remains ambiguous. This CDR3 is 13 amino acids long. The V and J ends lost 7 bases and 2 bases respectively, with 9 bases between them. Germline V gene sequence: CDR1 SGHTA, CDR2 FQGNSA. The CDR3 bases are TGTGCCAGCACCGCTCGGGGCAATCAGCCCCAGCATTTT. This codes for CASTARGNQPQHF.

The chain couples TRBV2 to TRBJ2-3; D call uncertain. Germline V CDR1 and CDR2: SNHLY, FYNNEI. This CDR3 comprises 11 residues. The V and J ends lost 6 bases and 2 bases respectively, with 3 bases between them. CDR3 in DNA: TGTGCCAGCAGGAACACAGATACGCAGTATTTT. This translates into CASRNTDTQYF.

This clonotype has ten or more counts. This chain joins TRBV30 and TRBJ1-1; D remains unclear. Germline V gene data show CDR1 as GTSNPN and CDR2 as SVGIG (reference sequence). The CDR3 is 12 amino acids. V was clipped by 5 bases and J by 4 bases, with 11 bases between them. CDR3 region: CAWFRTSTEAFF. The CDR3 DNA sequence: TGTGCCTGGTTCCGGACCAGCACTGAAGCTTTCTTT. Full variable domain (outside the CDR3, taken from reference TRBV30 and TRBJ1-1): SQTIHQWPATLVQPVGSPLSLECTVEGTSNPNLYWYRQAAGRGLQLLFYSVGIGQISSEVPQNLSASRPQDRQFILSSKKLLLSDSGFYLCAWFRTSTEAFFGQGTRLTVV.

This chain joins TRBV29-1 and TRBJ1-2, with 9 bases matching TRBD1. The CDR3 sequence is 13 residues long. V was pared by 7 bases and J by 3 bases, with 6 bases of the junction left unmatched. Germline CDR1 and CDR2: SQVTM and ANQGSEA. Here the CDR3 reads CSATGGTDYGYTF. The DNA of the CDR3 is TGCAGCGCCACAGGGGGCACCGACTATGGCTACACCTTC.

This clonotype was seen repeatedly, ten times or more. Here the CDR3 reads CSVEGLVTDTQYF. Here the CDR3 DNA reads TGCAGCGTTGAAGGGCTAGTCACAGATACGCAGTATTTT. The chain carries TRBV29-1 and TRBJ2-3; D gene uncertain. The CDR3 has 13 residues. Deletions cut 1 base from V and 2 bases from J, with 7 bases between. Germline CDR1 is SQVTM and CDR2 is ANQGSEA.

This clonotype showed up just a few times. This chain connects TRBV4-1 to TRBJ1-4, with D perhaps TRBD1 (6 bases). CDR1 is MGHRA and CDR2 is YSYEKL in the germline V gene. The CDR3 has 17 residues. Trimming left V 4 bases short and J 8 bases short, with 23 bases between. The CDR3 DNA sequence: TGCGCCAGCAGCCCCCGAGTAGGGGGGCAGGGTGGGGAAAAACTGTTTTTT. It specifies CASSPRVGGQGGEKLFF.

This clonotype was observed a few times. V is TRBV10-3 and J is TRBJ2-1, with 7 bases lining up with TRBD1. This CDR3 contains 13 residues. The V gene's germline CDR1 is ENHRY and CDR2 SYGVKD. After removal of 2 bases from V and 5 bases from J, the junction contained 0 bases not matched to a gene. The CDR3 DNA is TGTGCCATCAGTGAGGACAGGGACAATGAGCAGTTCTTC. The encoded protein is CAISEDRDNEQFF.

The chain employs TRBV27 and TRBJ2-1; 10 bases map to TRBD2. From germline, CDR1 is MNHEY and CDR2 SMNVEV (reference sequence). There are 14 residues in the CDR3. The ends lost 3 bases at V and 8 bases at J; junction bases unmatched: 4. CDR3 coding DNA: TGTGCCAGCAGTTTCAGCGGGAGGGCCGATGAGCAGTTCTTC. It is translated as CASSFSGRADEQFF.

V and J are TRBV5-1 and TRBJ2-1, with 14 bases lining up with TRBD2. The germline V gene has CDR1 SGHRS and CDR2 YFSETQ. The CDR3 loop spans 17 amino acids. V lost 4 bases to trimming and J lost 0 bases; unmatched junction nucleotides: 3. CDR3 amino acids: CASSRTSGRSSYNEQFF. In nucleotides, the CDR3 is TGCGCCAGCAGCCGGACTAGCGGGAGGAGCTCCTACAATGAGCAGTTCTTC.

This clonotype was recorded many times. This chain uses TRBV3-1 with TRBJ2-1; possible D gene TRBD1, 6 bases. CDR1 LGHDT and CDR2 YNNKEL come from the germline V gene (reference sequence). This CDR3 contains 21 residues. V shed 1 base and J shed 3 bases, with 28 bases lying between them. CDR3 sequence (DNA): TGTGCCAGCAGCCAAGGATCGGGCTTCAGAAAGGCCACAGGGATCTACAATGAGCAGTTCTTC. Translation: CASSQGSGFRKATGIYNEQFF.

The genes are TRBV6-1 and TRBJ2-3, with TRBD1 matching over 12 bases. The length of the CDR3 is 15 residues. The germline CDR1 and CDR2 sequences are MNHNS and SASEGT. V shed 5 bases, J shed 8 bases, and the junction held 8 bases outside the gene matches. The CDR3 nucleotides read TGTGCCAGCAGTAGATCCGGGACAGGGGGCGTTACGCAGTATTTT. Translating it yields CASSRSGTGGVTQYF.

This clonotype was counted between two and nine times. The rearrangement uses TRBV3-1 and TRBJ1-1; tentatively, D is TRBD1 (5 bases). Germline CDR1 is LGHDT and CDR2 is YNNKEL (reference sequence). Trimming left V 0 bases short and J 10 bases short, with 15 bases between. This CDR3 has 14 amino acids. CDR3 amino acids: CASSQDLSGTLAFF. The CDR3 DNA sequence: TGTGCCAGCAGCCAAGATCTGTCAGGGACCTTAGCTTTCTTT.